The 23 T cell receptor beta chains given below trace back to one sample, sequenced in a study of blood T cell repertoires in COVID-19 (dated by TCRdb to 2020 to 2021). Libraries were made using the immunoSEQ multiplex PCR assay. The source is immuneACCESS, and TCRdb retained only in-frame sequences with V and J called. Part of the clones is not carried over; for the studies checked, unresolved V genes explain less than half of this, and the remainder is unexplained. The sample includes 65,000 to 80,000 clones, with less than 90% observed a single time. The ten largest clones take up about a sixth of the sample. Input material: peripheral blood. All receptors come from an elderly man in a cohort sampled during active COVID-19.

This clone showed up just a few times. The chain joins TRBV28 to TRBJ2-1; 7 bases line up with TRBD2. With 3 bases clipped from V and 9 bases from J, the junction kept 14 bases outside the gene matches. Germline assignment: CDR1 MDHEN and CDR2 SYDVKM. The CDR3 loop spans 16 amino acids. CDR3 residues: CASSFLSDGGNGEQFF. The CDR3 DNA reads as TGTGCCAGCAGTTTTCTTTCCGACGGGGGGAATGGTGAGCAGTTCTTC.

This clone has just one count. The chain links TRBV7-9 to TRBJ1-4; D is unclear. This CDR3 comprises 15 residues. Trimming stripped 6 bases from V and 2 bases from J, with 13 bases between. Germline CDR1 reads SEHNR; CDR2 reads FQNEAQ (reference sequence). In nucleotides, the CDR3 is TGTGCCAGCAGTGGCTGGAGTGGCACTAATGAAAAACTGTTTTTT. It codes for CASSGWSGTNEKLFF.

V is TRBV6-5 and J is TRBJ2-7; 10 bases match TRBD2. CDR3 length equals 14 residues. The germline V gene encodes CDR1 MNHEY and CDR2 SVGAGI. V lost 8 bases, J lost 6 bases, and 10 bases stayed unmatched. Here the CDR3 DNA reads TGTGCCAGCCGCCGACAGGGGACTAGCGCCGAGCAGTACGTC. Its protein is CASRRQGTSAEQYV.

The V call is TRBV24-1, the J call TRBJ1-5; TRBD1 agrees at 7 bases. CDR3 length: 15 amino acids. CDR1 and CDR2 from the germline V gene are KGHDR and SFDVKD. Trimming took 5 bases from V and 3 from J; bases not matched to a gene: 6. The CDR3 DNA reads TGTGCCACCAGTGTTAAGACAGGGTTCAATCAGCCCCAGCATTTT. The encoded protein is CATSVKTGFNQPQHF.

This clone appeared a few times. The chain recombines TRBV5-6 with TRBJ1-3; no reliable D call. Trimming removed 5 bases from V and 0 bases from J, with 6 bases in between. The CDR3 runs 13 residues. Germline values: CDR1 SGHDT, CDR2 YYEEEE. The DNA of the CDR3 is TGTGCCAGCAGTCGTCTCTCTGGAAACACCATATATTTT. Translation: CASSRLSGNTIYF. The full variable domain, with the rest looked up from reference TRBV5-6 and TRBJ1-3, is DAGVTQSPTHLIKTRGQQVTLRCSPKSGHDTVSWYQQALGQGPQFIFQYYEEEERQRGNFPDRFSGHQFPNYSSELNVNALLLGDSALYLCASSRLSGNTIYFGEGSWLTVV.

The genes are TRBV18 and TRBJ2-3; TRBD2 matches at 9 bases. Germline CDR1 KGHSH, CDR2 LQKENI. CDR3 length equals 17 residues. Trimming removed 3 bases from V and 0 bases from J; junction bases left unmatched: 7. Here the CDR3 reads CASSPFPAGGSTDTQYF. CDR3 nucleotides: TGTGCCAGCTCACCCTTCCCAGCGGGGGGTAGCACAGATACGCAGTATTTT.

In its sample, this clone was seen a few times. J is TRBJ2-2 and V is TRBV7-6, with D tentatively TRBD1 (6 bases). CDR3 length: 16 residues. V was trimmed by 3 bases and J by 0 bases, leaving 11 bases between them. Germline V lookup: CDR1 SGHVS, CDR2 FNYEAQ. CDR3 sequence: CASSLTGGPNTGELFF. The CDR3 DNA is TGTGCCAGCAGCTTGACTGGGGGCCCGAACACCGGGGAGCTGTTTTTT.

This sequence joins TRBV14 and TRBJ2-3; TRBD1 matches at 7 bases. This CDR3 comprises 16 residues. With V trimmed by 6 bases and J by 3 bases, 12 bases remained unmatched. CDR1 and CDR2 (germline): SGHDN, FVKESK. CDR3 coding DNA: TGTGCCAGCAGAGCAGGGGGTCTCTTCAGGACAGATACGCAGTATTTT. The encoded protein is CASRAGGLFRTDTQYF.

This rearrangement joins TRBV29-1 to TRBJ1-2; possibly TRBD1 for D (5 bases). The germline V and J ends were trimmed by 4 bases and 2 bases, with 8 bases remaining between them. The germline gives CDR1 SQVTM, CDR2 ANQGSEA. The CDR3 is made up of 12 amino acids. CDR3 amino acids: CSVVRQNYGYTF. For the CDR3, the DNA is TGCAGCGTTGTAAGACAGAACTATGGCTACACCTTC.

CDR3 DNA sequence: TGTGCCAGCAGTTCAGGGGATTTTGGAAACACCATATATTTT. This sequence encodes CASSSGDFGNTIYF. J is TRBJ1-3 and V is TRBV6-2 or TRBV6-3; D might be TRBD1 (6 bases). CDR3 length: 14 residues. V was shortened by 4 bases and J by 3 bases, with 10 bases between the two germline ends. The germline CDR1 and CDR2 sequences are MNHEY and SVGEGT.

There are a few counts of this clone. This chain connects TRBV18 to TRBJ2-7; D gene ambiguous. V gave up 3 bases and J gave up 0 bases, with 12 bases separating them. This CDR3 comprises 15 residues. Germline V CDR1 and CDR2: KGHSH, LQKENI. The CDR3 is CASSPARSSSYEQYF. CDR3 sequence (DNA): TGTGCCAGCTCACCTGCCAGATCCAGCTCCTACGAGCAGTACTTC. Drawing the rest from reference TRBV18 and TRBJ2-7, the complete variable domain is NAGVMQNPRHLVRRRGQEARLRCSPMKGHSHVYWYRQLPEEGLKFMVYLQKENIIDESGMPKERFSAEFPKEGPSILRIQQVVRGDSAAYFCASSPARSSSYEQYFGPGTRLTVT.

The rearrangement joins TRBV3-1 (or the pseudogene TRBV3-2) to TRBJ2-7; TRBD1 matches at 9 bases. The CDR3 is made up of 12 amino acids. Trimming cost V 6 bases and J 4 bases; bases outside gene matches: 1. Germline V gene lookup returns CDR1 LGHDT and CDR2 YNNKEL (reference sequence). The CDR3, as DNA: TGTGCCAGCAGGGACAGGGGTTACGAGCAGTACTTC. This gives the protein CASRDRGYEQYF.

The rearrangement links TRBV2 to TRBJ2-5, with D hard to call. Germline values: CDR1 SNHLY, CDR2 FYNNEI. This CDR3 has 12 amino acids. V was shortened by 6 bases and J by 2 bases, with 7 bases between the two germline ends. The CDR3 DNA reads TGTGCCAGCAGCCGAGTACAAGAGACCCAGTACTTC. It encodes CASSRVQETQYF.

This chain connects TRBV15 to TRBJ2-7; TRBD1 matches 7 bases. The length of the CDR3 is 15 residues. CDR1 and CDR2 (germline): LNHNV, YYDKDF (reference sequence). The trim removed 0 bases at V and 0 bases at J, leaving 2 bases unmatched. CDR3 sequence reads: CATSRDDRDSYEQYF. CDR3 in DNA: TGTGCCACCAGCAGAGACGACAGGGACTCCTACGAGCAGTACTTC.

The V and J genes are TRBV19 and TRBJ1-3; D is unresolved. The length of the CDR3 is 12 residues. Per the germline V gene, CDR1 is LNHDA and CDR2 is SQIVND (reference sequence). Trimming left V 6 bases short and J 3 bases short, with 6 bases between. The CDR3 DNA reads TGTGCCAGTAGGCCGGTTGGAAACACCATATATTTT. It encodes CASRPVGNTIYF.

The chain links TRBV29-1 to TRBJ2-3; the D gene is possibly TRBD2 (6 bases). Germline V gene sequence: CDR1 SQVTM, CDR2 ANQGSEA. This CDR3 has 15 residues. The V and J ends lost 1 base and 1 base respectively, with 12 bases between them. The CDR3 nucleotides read TGCAGCGTTGAAGCCCGCCCGGGGGGCACAGATACGCAGTATTTT. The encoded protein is CSVEARPGGTDTQYF.

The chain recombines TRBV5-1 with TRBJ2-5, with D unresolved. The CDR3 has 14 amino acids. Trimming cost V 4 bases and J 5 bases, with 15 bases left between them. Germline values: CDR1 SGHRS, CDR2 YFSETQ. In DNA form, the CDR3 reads TGCGCCAGCAGCCTTCAATCAGGCGCGGAGACCCAGTACTTC. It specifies CASSLQSGAETQYF.

The CDR3 loop reads CASSLDRDTQYF. The DNA of the CDR3 is TGTGCCAGCAGCTTAGATAGAGATACGCAGTATTTT. V and J are TRBV11-2 and TRBJ2-3, with D unresolved. The CDR3 loop spans 12 amino acids. V lost 0 bases and J 5 bases, leaving 3 bases between the germline ends. Germline CDR1 is SGHAT and CDR2 is FQNNGV.

The CDR3 loop reads CSVLIRQGGGYTF. The DNA for the CDR3 is TGCAGCGTACTGATAAGACAGGGGGGCGGCTACACCTTC. This chain connects TRBV29-1 to TRBJ1-2; 9 positions agree with TRBD1. V was pared by 6 bases and J by 8 bases, with 10 bases of the junction left unmatched. CDR1 and CDR2 from the germline V gene are SQVTM and ANQGSEA. The CDR3 is 13 residues long.

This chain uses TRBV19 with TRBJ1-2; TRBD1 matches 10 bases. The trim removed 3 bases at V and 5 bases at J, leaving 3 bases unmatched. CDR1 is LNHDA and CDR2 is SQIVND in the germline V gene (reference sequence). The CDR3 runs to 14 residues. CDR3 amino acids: CASSIGTGAYGYTF. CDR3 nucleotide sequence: TGTGCCAGTAGTATCGGGACAGGGGCATATGGCTACACCTTC.

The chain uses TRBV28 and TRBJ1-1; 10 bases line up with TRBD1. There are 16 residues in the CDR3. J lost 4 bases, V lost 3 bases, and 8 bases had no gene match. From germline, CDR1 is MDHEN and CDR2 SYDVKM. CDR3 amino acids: CASSFIPRTGGTEAFF. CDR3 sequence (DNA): TGTGCCAGCAGTTTTATCCCCCGGACAGGGGGCACTGAAGCTTTCTTT.

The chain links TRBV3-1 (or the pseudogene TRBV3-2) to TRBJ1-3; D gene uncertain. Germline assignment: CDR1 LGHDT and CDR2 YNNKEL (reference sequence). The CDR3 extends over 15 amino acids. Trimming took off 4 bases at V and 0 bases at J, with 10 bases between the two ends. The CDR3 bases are TGTGCCAGCAGCCTTGAGGGCGTCTCTGGAAACACCATATATTTT. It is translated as CASSLEGVSGNTIYF.

CDR3 amino acids: CASSWDYTETQYF. The CDR3 nucleotides read TGTGCCAGCAGTTGGGACTATACGGAGACCCAGTACTTC. The J gene is TRBJ2-5, the V gene TRBV2, with 7 positions matching TRBD2. Germline CDR1 SNHLY, CDR2 FYNNEI. V was clipped by 5 bases and J by 5 bases; unmatched bases: 5. The CDR3 runs 13 residues.